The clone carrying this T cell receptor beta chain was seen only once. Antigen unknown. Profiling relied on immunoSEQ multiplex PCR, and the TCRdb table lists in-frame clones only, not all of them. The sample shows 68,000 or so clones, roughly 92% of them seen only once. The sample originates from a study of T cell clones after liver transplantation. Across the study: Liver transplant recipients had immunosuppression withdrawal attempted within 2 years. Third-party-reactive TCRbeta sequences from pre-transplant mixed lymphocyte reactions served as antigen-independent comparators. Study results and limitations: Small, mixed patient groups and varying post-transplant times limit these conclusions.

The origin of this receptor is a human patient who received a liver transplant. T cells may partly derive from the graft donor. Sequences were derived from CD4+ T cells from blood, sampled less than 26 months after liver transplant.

CDR3 region: CASSGLAGRYNEQFF. DNA of the CDR3: TGTGCCAGCAGTGGACTAGCGGGGAGGTACAATGAGCAGTTCTTC. The chain couples TRBV6-1 to TRBJ2-1; 11 positions agree with TRBD2. V shed 4 bases, J shed 4 bases, and the junction held 3 bases outside the gene matches. Germline V gives CDR1 MNHNS, CDR2 SASEGT. The length of the CDR3 is 15 residues.